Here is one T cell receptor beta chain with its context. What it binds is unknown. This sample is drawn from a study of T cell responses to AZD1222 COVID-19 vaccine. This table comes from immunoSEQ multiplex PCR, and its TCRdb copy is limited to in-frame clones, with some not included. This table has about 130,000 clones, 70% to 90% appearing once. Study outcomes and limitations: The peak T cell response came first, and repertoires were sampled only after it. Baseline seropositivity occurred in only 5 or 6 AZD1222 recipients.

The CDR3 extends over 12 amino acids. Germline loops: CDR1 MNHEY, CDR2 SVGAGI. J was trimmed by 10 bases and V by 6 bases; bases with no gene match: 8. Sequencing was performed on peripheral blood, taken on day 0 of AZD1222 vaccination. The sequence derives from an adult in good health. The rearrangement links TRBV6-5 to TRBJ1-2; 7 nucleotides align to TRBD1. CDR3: CASSRPGQNYTF. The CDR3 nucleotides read TGTGCCAGCAGCCGACCGGGACAGAACTACACCTTC.